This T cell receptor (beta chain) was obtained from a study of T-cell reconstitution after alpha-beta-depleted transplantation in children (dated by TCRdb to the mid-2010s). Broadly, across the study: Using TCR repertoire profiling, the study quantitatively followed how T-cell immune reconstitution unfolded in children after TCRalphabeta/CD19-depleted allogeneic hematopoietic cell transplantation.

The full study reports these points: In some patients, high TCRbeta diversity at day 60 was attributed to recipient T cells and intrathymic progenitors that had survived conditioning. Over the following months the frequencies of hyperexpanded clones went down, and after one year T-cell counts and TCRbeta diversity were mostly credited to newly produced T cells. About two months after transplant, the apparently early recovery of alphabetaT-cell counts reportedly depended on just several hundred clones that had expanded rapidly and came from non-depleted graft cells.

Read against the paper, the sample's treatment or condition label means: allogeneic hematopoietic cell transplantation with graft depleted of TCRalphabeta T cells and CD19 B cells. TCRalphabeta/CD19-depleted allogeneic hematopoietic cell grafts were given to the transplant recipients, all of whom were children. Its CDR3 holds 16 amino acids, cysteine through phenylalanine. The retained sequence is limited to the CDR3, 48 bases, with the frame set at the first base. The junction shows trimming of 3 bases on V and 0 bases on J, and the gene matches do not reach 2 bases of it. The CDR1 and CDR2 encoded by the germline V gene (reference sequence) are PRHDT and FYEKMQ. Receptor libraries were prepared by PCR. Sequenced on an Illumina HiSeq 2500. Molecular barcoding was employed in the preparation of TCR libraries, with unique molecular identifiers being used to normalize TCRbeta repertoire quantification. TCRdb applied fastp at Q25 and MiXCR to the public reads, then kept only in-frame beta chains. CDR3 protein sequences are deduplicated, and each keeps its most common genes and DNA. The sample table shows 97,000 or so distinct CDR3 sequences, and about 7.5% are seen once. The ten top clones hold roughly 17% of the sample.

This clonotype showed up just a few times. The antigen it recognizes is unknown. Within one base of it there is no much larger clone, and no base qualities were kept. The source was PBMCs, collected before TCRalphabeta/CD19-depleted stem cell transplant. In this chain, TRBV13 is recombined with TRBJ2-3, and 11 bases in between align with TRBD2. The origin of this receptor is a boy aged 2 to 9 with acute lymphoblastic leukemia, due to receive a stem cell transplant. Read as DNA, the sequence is TGTGCCAGCAGCTTGGGACTAGCGGTGAGCACAGATACGCAGTATTTT. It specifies CASSLGLAVSTDTQYF.